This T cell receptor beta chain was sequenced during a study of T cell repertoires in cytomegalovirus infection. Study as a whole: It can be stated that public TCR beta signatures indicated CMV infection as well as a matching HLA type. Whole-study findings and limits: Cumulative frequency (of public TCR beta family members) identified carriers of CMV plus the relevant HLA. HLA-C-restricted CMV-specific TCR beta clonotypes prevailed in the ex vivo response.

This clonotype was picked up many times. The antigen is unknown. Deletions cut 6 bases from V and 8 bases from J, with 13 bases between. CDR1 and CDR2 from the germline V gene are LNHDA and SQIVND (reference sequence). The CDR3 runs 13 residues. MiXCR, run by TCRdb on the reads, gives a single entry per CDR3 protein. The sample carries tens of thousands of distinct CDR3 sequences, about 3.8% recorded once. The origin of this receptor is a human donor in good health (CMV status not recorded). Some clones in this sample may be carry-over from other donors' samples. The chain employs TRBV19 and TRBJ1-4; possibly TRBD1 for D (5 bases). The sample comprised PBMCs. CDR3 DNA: TGTGCCAGTAGACCGTCCGGGGGAGAAAAACTGTTTTTT. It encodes CASRPSGGEKLFF.